This T cell receptor (beta chain) was obtained from a study of shared clonotypes between healthy human individuals. Generated by immunoSEQ multiplex PCR, the TCRdb table keeps only in-frame clones and is missing some. The sample contains approximately 1.5 million clones, 95% to 99% of which appear only once. Trimming stripped 0 bases from V and 3 bases from J, with 15 bases between. Germline values: CDR1 SGHNT, CDR2 YYREEE (reference sequence). The CDR3 runs to 16 residues. The gene calls are TRBV5-4 and TRBJ1-1; D is uncertain. Sequenced: naive CD4+ T cells sorted from blood. The subset: CD45RA+ positively selected. This TCR derives from a man aged 30 to 39 in good health. This chain's CDR3 is CASSLASSALYTEAFF. The CDR3 DNA reads as TGTGCCAGCAGCTTGGCCTCATCAGCCCTGTACACTGAAGCTTTCTTT. Supplemented by reference TRBV5-4 and TRBJ1-1, the full variable domain reads ETGVTQSPTHLIKTRGQQVTLRCSSQSGHNTVSWYQQALGQGPQFIFQYYREEENGRGNFPPRFSGLQFPNYSSELNVNALELDDSALYLCASSLASSALYTEAFFGQGTRLTVV.